The 3 T cell receptor beta chains below all came from one sample that was sequenced in a study of shared clonotypes between healthy human individuals. Method: immunoSEQ multiplex PCR; TCRdb's copy keeps in-frame clones and lacks some. Among more than 850,000 clones, approximately 78% were seen once, and the ten largest hold roughly 0.56%. The sequencing input was memory CD4+ T cells from PBMCs. Subset specified: CD45RA-negative fraction. The source of these receptors is a man in his late teens or twenties in good health. Some clones in this sample may be carry-over from other donors' samples.

The CDR3 DNA follows: TGCAGTGCCAGCAGGGTGGGGGAGCAGTACTTC. This translates into CSASRVGEQYF. This chain connects TRBV20-1 to TRBJ2-7, with D maybe TRBD1 (5 bases). Germline assignment: CDR1 DFQATT and CDR2 SNEGSKA (reference sequence). The length of the CDR3 is 11 residues. Trimming removed 6 bases at V and 7 bases at J, with 13 bases between.

The rearrangement uses TRBV5-6 and TRBJ1-5; 11 bases are a match to TRBD1. The length of the CDR3 is 17 residues. Trimming cost V 4 bases and J 4 bases; bases outside gene matches: 10. Germline loops: CDR1 SGHDT, CDR2 YYEEEE. The CDR3 region is CASSPGGTGGSNQPQHF. Here the CDR3 DNA reads TGTGCCAGCAGCCCAGGCGGGACAGGGGGTTCGAATCAGCCCCAGCATTTT. Variable domain in full (rest from reference TRBV5-6 and TRBJ1-5): DAGVTQSPTHLIKTRGQQVTLRCSPKSGHDTVSWYQQALGQGPQFIFQYYEEEERQRGNFPDRFSGHQFPNYSSELNVNALLLGDSALYLCASSPGGTGGSNQPQHFGDGTRLSIL.

The chain uses TRBV6-4 and TRBJ2-1, with 13 bases identical to TRBD2. V was pared by 4 bases and J by 10 bases, with 13 bases of the junction left unmatched. Germline V CDR1 and CDR2: MRHNA, SNTAGT. This CDR3 has 17 amino acids. CDR3 loop: CASSAWGLAGPKYEQFF. CDR3 DNA sequence: TGTGCCAGCAGTGCGTGGGGACTAGCGGGACCGAAATACGAGCAGTTCTTC.